This T cell receptor beta chain was captured by sequencing in a study of shared clonotypes between healthy human individuals. Overall study context: Three plates were used per donor for CD4 naive, three for CD4 memory, two for CD8 naive and one for CD8 memory.

Germline V lookup: CDR1 GTSNPN, CDR2 SVGIG (reference sequence). This CDR3 spans 14 amino acids. The ends lost 2 bases at V and 3 bases at J; junction bases unmatched: 3. This table comes from immunoSEQ multiplex PCR, and its TCRdb copy is limited to in-frame clones, with some not included. The data show 1.5 million to 1.9 million clones, around 98% seen once. The receptor comes from a man aged 25-45 years in good health. The sample taken for sequencing was naive CD4+ T cells sorted from blood. The subset is: CD45RA+ positively selected. The V gene is TRBV30, the J gene TRBJ2-3; 9 bases agree with TRBD2. The CDR3 DNA reads TGTGCCTGGAGTCTGACTAGCGGTACAGATACGCAGTATTTT. This codes for CAWSLTSGTDTQYF.